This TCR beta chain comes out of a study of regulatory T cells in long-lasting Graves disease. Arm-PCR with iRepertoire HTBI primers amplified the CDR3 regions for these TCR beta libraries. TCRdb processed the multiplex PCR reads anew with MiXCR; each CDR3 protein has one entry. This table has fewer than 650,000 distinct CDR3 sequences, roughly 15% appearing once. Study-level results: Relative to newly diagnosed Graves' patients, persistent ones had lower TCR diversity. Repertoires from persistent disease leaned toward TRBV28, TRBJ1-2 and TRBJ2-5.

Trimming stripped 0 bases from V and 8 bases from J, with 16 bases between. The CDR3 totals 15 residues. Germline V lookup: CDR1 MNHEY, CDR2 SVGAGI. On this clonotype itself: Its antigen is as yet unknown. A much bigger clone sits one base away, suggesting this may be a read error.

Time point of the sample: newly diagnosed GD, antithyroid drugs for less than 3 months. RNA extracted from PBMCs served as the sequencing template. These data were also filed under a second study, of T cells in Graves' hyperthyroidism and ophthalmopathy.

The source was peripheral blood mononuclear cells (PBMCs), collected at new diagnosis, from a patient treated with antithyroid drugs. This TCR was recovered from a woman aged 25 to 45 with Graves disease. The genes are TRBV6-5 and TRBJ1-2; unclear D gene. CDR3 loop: CASSYSNLAAGGYTF. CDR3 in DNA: TGTGCCAGCAGTTACTCGAATTTGGCAGCGGGGGGCTACACCTTC.